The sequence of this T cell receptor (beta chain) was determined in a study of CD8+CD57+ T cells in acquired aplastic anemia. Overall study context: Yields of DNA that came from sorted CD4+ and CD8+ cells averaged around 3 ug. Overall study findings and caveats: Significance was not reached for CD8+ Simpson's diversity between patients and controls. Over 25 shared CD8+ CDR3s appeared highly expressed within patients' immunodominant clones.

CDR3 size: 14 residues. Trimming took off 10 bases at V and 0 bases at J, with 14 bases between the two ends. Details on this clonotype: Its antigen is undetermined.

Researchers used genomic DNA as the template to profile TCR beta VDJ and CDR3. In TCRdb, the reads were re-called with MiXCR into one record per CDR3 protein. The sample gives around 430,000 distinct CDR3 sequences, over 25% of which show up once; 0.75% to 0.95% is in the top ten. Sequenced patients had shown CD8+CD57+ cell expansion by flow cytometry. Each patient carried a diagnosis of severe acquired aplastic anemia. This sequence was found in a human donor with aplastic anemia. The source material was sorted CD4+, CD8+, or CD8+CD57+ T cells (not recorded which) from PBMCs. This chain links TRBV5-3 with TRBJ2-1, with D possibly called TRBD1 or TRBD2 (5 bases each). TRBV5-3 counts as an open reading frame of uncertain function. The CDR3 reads CAWGRLSSYNEQFF. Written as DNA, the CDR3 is TGTGCCTGGGGGAGACTGAGCTCCTACAATGAGCAGTTCTTC.